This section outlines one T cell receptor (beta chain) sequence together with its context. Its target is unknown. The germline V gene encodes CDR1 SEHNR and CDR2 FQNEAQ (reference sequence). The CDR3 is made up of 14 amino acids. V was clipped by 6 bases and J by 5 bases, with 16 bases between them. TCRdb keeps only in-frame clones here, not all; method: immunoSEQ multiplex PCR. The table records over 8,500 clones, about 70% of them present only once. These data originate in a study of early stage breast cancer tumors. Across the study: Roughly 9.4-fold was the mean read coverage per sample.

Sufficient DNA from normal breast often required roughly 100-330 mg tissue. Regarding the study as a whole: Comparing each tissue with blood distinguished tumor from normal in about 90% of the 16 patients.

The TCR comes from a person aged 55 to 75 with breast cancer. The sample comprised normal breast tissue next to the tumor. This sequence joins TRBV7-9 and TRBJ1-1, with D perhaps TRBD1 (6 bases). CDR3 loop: CASRQGWSETEAFF. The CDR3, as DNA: TGTGCCAGCAGACAGGGTTGGTCGGAGACTGAAGCTTTCTTT.